This record covers a single TCR beta chain. The target antigen is unknown. This entry is derived from a study of cytomegalovirus exposure and HLA in healthy donors. Study findings and constraints: Cytomegalovirus status was reportedly diagnosed by the classifier with high specificity and sensitivity. A prior analysis recorded that most TCR beta V segments were productive about 87% or about 30% of the time. Across donors, sequencing depth was assumed by presence/absence analyses to be roughly uniform.

13 Jbeta primers and 60 Vbeta primers were used for the PCR. The method was immunoSEQ multiplex PCR; TCRdb's version includes in-frame clones alone and lacks a portion of them. The data show some 140,000 clones, 60% to 80% seen once. The CDR3 is 13 amino acids. Looked up from germline, CDR1 is SGHNT and CDR2 is YYREEE (reference sequence). V was cut by 1 base and J by 5 bases, with 9 bases left in between. The receptor's source is a man aged 25 to 40 in good health and CMV-seronegative. The chain uses TRBV5-4 and TRBJ1-2; a possible D gene is TRBD1 (6 bases). Input material: PBMCs. CDR3 in amino acids: CASSLRGAYGYTF. CDR3 nucleotides: TGTGCCAGCAGCTTGCGGGGGGCGTATGGCTACACCTTC.